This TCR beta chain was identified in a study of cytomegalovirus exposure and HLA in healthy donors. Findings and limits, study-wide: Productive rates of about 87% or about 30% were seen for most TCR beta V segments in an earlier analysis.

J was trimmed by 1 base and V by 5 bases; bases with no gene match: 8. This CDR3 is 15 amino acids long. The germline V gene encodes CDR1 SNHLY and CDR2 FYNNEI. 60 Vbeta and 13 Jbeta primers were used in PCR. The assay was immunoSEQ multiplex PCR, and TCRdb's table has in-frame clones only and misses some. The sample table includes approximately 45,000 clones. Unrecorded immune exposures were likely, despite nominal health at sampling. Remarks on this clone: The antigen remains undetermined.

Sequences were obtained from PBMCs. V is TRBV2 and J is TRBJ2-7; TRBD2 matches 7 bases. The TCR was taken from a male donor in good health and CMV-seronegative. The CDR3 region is CASSQSGGGSYEQYF. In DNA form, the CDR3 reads TGTGCCAGCAGTCAAAGTGGGGGGGGGTCCTACGAGCAGTACTTC. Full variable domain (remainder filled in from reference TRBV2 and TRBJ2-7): EPEVTQTPSHQVTQMGQEVILRCVPISNHLYFYWYRQILGQKVEFLVSFYNNEISEKSEIFDDQFSVERPDGSNFTLKIRSTKLEDSAMYFCASSQSGGGSYEQYFGPGTRLTVT.